The 19 T cell receptor beta chains listed next were all sequenced from one sample in a study of T cell changes during pregnancy in multiple sclerosis. Only in-frame clones appear in the TCRdb table, and some are missing; sequencing was by immunoSEQ multiplex PCR. The repertoire includes 93,000 or so clones, roughly nine tenths of them detected once, and about 0.88% sits in the top ten. The sample consisted of peripheral blood, taken after pregnancy. These receptors all stem from a female donor with multiple sclerosis, enrolled in a pregnancy study.

A word on this clone: At one boundary the junction diverges from the germline segment, which might be a read error. The chain recombines TRBV5-1 with TRBJ1-5; maybe TRBD1 (5 bases). The CDR3 is 15 amino acids. Germline CDR1 reads SGHRS; CDR2 reads YFSETQ. CDR3 coding DNA: TGCGCCAGCAGTTTGGGGGGGGATAGCAATCAGCCCCAGCATTTT. Amino acid sequence: CASSLGGDSNQPQHF. The full variable domain, rest sourced from reference TRBV5-1 and TRBJ1-5, is KAGVTQTPRYLIKTRGQQVTLSCSPISGHRSVSWYQQTPGQGLQFLFEYFSETQRNKGNFPGRFSGRQFSNSRSEMNVSTLELGDSALYLCASSLGGDSNQPQHFGDGTRLSIL.

The chain is built from TRBV10-3 and TRBJ1-3; 10 nucleotides line up with TRBD1. J lost 2 bases, V lost 4 bases, and 5 bases had no gene match. Per the germline V gene, CDR1 is ENHRY and CDR2 is SYGVKD. There are 16 residues in the CDR3. The CDR3 coding sequence is TGTGCCATCAGTGCGGGGGACAGGGGAACTGGAAACACCATATATTTT. Its protein product is CAISAGDRGTGNTIYF.

The J gene is TRBJ1-1, the V gene TRBV10-3; 8 bases are shared with TRBD1. The trim removed 6 bases at V and 3 bases at J, leaving 0 bases unmatched. The length of the CDR3 is 12 residues. Per the germline V gene, CDR1 is ENHRY and CDR2 is SYGVKD. CDR3: CAIRDRDTEAFF. The CDR3 coding sequence is TGTGCCATCAGGGACAGGGACACTGAAGCTTTCTTT.

The chain carries TRBV4-2 and TRBJ1-1; TRBD1 might be the D (6 bases). Trimming left V 1 base short and J 1 base short, with 13 bases between. The CDR3 has 16 amino acids. Germline CDR1 reads LGHNA; CDR2 reads YNFKEQ. The CDR3 sequence: CASSQAPRGANTEAFF. As DNA, the CDR3 is TGTGCCAGCAGCCAAGCACCTCGGGGGGCGAACACTGAAGCTTTCTTT.

This chain connects TRBV30 to TRBJ2-1, with 13 nucleotides matching TRBD2. The CDR3 spans 16 residues. V was pared by 0 bases and J by 7 bases, with 6 bases of the junction left unmatched. The germline gives CDR1 GTSNPN, CDR2 SVGIG (reference sequence). The CDR3 sequence: CAWSVPGLAGINEQFF. Here the CDR3 DNA reads TGTGCCTGGAGTGTACCGGGACTAGCGGGAATTAATGAGCAGTTCTTC.

The CDR3 nucleotides are TGTGCCAGCTCTTTGGTCAGGGGGGTGGAGACCCAGTACTTC. It is translated as CASSLVRGVETQYF. The J gene is TRBJ2-5, the V gene TRBV2; perhaps TRBD1 as D (7 bases). This CDR3 contains 14 residues. Deletions cut 8 bases from V and 5 bases from J, with 18 bases between. From germline, CDR1 is SNHLY and CDR2 FYNNEI.

This clone is a singleton in its sample. V usage is TRBV27 and J usage is TRBJ2-2, with D possibly matching TRBD1 (5 bases). Germline V gives CDR1 MNHEY, CDR2 SMNVEV (reference sequence). V lost 6 bases to trimming and J lost 0 bases, with 14 bases between them. The CDR3 has 16 residues. The CDR3 loop is CASSQWAGTNTGELFF. The CDR3 DNA reads TGTGCCAGCAGCCAATGGGCAGGGACGAACACCGGGGAGCTGTTTTTT.

This chain links TRBV7-9 with TRBJ1-2; 7 bases are shared with TRBD1. CDR1 is SEHNR, CDR2 FQNEAQ, per germline (reference sequence). The CDR3 length is 14 residues. V shed 4 bases, J shed 4 bases, and the junction held 6 bases outside the gene matches. The CDR3 region has the DNA TGTGCCAGCAGCTGGGACAGCGACAGCTATGGCTACACCTTC. Translating gives CASSWDSDSYGYTF.

The chain is built from TRBV6-6 and TRBJ1-6; 9 nucleotides align to TRBD1. The CDR3 runs 15 residues. The trim removed 0 bases at V and 8 bases at J, leaving 2 bases unmatched. Per the germline V gene, CDR1 is MNHNY and CDR2 is SVGAGI (reference sequence). The CDR3 coding sequence is TGTGCCAGCAGTTACTCCGGGACAGGGTATTCACCCCTCCACTTT. This translates into CASSYSGTGYSPLHF.

The chain carries TRBV4-2 and TRBJ2-7, with a weak D call TRBD1 (5 bases). Germline V gives CDR1 LGHNA, CDR2 YNFKEQ. The CDR3 covers 15 residues. The germline V and J ends were trimmed by 0 bases and 2 bases, with 11 bases remaining between them. The CDR3 sequence: CASSQEGVGTYEQYF. The CDR3 DNA reads as TGTGCCAGCAGCCAAGAAGGGGTAGGGACCTACGAGCAGTACTTC.

This chain links TRBV6-1 with TRBJ2-5; D is uncertain. The germline gives CDR1 MNHNS, CDR2 SASEGT. The V end was cut by 1 base, the J end by 2 bases, with 8 bases between. The CDR3 runs to 14 residues. Here the CDR3 reads CASSEGPQQETQYF. CDR3 DNA sequence: TGTGCCAGCAGTGAAGGCCCACAACAAGAGACCCAGTACTTC.

V and J are TRBV30 and TRBJ2-7, with D perhaps TRBD2 (6 bases). Deletions cut 8 bases from V and 3 bases from J, with 14 bases between. From germline, CDR1 is GTSNPN and CDR2 SVGIG (reference sequence). The CDR3 extends over 12 amino acids. The CDR3 loop reads CAGGERNYEQYF. Here the CDR3 DNA reads TGTGCCGGAGGGGAGCGGAACTACGAGCAGTACTTC.

This clone was seen a few times. The chain has TRBV2 and TRBJ1-1; the D gene is possibly TRBD1 (6 bases). Germline CDR1 and CDR2: SNHLY and FYNNEI. CDR3 length: 15 amino acids. V lost 5 bases and J lost 0, with 13 bases in between. Written as DNA, the CDR3 is TGTGCCAGCAGTCAAACAGGGCCATTGAACACTGAAGCTTTCTTT. Its protein is CASSQTGPLNTEAFF.

This clone was recorded once. The chain has TRBV30 and TRBJ1-3; 8 nucleotides agree with TRBD1. After removal of 4 bases from V and 3 bases from J, the junction contained 11 bases not matched to a gene. Germline assignment: CDR1 GTSNPN and CDR2 SVGIG (reference sequence). This CDR3 comprises 16 residues. This CDR3 reads CAWTKGGRGLGNTIYF. In nucleotides, the CDR3 is TGTGCCTGGACTAAAGGTGGCAGGGGGCTTGGAAACACCATATATTTT.

This chain links TRBV9 with TRBJ2-1; 11 bases agree with TRBD2. The V and J ends lost 2 bases and 3 bases, in that order; junction bases with no gene match: 10. CDR1 and CDR2 from the germline V gene are SGDLS and YYNGEE. CDR3 size: 18 residues. The CDR3 is CASSVHLATSGGYNEQFF. CDR3 nucleotide sequence: TGTGCCAGCAGCGTCCACCTCGCAACTAGCGGGGGCTACAATGAGCAGTTCTTC.

In DNA form, the CDR3 reads TGTGCCAGCAGCGTAGCGGGAGGGCAAGAGACCCAGTACTTC. It encodes CASSVAGGQETQYF. The chain combines TRBV9 with TRBJ2-5, with 8 bases matching TRBD2. Trimming cost V 0 bases and J 2 bases; bases outside gene matches: 0. The CDR3 sequence is 14 residues long. Germline CDR1 and CDR2: SGDLS and YYNGEE. The full variable domain, with the rest looked up from reference TRBV9 and TRBJ2-5, is DSGVTQTPKHLITATGQRVTLRCSPRSGDLSVYWYQQSLDQGLQFLIQYYNGEERAKGNILERFSAQQFPDLHSELNLSSLELGDSALYFCASSVAGGQETQYFGPGTRLLVL.

The chain recombines TRBV7-8 with TRBJ1-2; 7 nucleotides line up with TRBD1. Unmatched junction bases numbered 6, after V lost 1 base and J lost 4 bases. The CDR3 sequence is 15 residues long. Germline CDR1 SGHVS, CDR2 FQNEAQ. This CDR3 reads CASSLEGQKFYGYTF. The CDR3 DNA sequence: TGTGCCAGCAGCTTAGAGGGACAGAAATTCTATGGCTACACCTTC.

The chain is built from TRBV6-6 and TRBJ1-2, with TRBD1 matching over 7 bases. Germline V gives CDR1 MNHNY, CDR2 SVGAGI (reference sequence). The V gene end was trimmed by 5 bases and the J gene end by 8 bases; junction bases not matched to a gene: 8. CDR3 length: 13 residues. This CDR3 is CASSTVTGSGYTF. CDR3 coding DNA: TGTGCCAGCAGTACGGTGACAGGGAGCGGCTACACCTTC.

The count of this clone is one. J is TRBJ2-5 and V is TRBV5-5; possibly TRBD1 for D (5 bases). Per the germline V gene, CDR1 is SGHKS and CDR2 is YYEKEE (reference sequence). CDR3 length equals 14 residues. The V end lost 3 bases, the J end lost 2 bases, and 11 bases lay between the germline ends. Here the CDR3 DNA reads TGTGCCAGCAGCTCTCCCAGGGTACAAGAGACCCAGTACTTC. Translation gives CASSSPRVQETQYF.